This TCR beta chain appears in the sequencing data of a study of T cells in Graves' hyperthyroidism and ophthalmopathy. Notes on the study in general: Blood held most thyroid clonotypes expanded above 0.001 frequency.

Authors of the study amplified TCR beta CDR3 regions from RNA transcripts. TCR CDR3 underwent first-round RT-PCR with the HTBI primer set. MiXCR, run by TCRdb on the multiplex PCR reads, gives a single entry per CDR3 protein. The table includes about 590,000 distinct CDR3 sequences, 15% to 18% detected once. Comment on this clonotype: Antigen unknown.

Fresh peripheral blood, roughly 9.8 ml of it, supplied the PBMCs. V was shortened by 9 bases and J by 0 bases, with 16 bases between the two germline ends. Germline V gene data show CDR1 as MNHNS and CDR2 as SASEGT. CDR3 length equals 15 residues. The sequencing sample was made of blood. The receptor was isolated from a woman in her twenties or thirties with Graves' hyperthyroidism. The chain recombines TRBV6-1 with TRBJ2-3; maybe TRBD2 (6 bases). The CDR3 DNA follows: TGTGCCAGTGGAGAGAGGACTACTAGCACAGATACGCAGTATTTT. Amino acids: CASGERTTSTDTQYF.